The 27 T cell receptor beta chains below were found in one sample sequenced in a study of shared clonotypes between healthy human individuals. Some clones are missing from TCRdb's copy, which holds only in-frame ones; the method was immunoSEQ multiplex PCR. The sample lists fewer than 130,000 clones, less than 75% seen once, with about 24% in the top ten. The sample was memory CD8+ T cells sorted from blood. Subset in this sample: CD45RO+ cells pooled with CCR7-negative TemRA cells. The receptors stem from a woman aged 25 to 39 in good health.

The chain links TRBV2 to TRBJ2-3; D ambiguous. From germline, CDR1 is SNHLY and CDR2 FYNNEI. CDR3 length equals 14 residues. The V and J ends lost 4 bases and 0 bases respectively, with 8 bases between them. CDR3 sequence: CASSGLTSTDTQYF. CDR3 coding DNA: TGTGCCAGCAGTGGGTTGACAAGCACAGATACGCAGTATTTT.

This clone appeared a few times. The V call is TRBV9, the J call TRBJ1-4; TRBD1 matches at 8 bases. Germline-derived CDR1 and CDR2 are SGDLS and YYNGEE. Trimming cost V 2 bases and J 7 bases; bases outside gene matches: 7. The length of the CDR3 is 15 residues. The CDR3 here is CASSVAGGWGEKLFF. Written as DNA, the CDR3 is TGTGCCAGCAGCGTGGCAGGGGGCTGGGGTGAAAAACTGTTTTTT.

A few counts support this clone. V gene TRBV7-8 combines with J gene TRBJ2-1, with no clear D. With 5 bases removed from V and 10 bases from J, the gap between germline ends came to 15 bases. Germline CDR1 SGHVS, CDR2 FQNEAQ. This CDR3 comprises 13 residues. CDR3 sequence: CASSLMWRSEQFF. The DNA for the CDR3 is TGTGCCAGCAGCCTCATGTGGCGATCAGAGCAGTTCTTC.

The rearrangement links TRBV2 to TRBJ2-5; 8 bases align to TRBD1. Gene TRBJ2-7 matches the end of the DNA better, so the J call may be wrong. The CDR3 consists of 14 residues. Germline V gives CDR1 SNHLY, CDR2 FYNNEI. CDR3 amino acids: CASSYQGANYEQYF. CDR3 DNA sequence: TGTGCCAGCAGTTATCAGGGGGCCAACTACGAGCAGTACTTC.

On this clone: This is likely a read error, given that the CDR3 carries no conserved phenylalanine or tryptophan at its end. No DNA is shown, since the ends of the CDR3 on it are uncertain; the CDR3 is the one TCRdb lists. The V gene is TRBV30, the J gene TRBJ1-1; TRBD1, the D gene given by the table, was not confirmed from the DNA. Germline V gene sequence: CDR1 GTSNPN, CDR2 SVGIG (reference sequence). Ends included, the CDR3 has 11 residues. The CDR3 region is CAWGRGGRTHL.

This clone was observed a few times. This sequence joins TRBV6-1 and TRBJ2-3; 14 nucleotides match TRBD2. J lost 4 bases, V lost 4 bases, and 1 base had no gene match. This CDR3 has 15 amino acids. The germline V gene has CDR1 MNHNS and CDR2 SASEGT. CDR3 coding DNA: TGTGCCAGCAGTGGACTAGCGGGAGGGGCAGATACGCAGTATTTT. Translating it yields CASSGLAGGADTQYF.

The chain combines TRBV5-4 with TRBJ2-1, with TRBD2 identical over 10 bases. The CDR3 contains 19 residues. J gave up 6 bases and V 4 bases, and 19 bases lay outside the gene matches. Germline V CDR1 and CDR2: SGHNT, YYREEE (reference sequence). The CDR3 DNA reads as TGTGCCAGCAGCCCAGGCGGGCTAGCGGGAGTTCGGGGGGCCAATGAGCAGTTCTTC. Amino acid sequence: CASSPGGLAGVRGANEQFF.

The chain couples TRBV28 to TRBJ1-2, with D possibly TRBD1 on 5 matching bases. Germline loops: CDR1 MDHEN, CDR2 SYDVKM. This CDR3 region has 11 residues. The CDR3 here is CAIGAARGYTF. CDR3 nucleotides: TGTGCTATAGGGGCCGCTAGGGGCTACACCTTC.

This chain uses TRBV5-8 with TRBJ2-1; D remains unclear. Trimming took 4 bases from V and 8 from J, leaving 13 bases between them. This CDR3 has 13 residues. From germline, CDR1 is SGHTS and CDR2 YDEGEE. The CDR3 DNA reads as TGTGCCAGCAGCCTTAACATGGCGCATGAGCAGTTCTTC. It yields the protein CASSLNMAHEQFF.

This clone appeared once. The CDR3 spells CASSENPSGNNEQFF. In nucleotides, the CDR3 is TGTGCCAGCAGTGAGAACCCTAGCGGTAACAATGAGCAGTTCTTC. V usage is TRBV6-4 and J usage is TRBJ2-1; 7 bases align to TRBD2. Germline-derived CDR1 and CDR2 are MRHNA and SNTAGT. V shed 3 bases and J 5 bases; nucleotides not matched to a gene: 7. The CDR3 has 15 amino acids.

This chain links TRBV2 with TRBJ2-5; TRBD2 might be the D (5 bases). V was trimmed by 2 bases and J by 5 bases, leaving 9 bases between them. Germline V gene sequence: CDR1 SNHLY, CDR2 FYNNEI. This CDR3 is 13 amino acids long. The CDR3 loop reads CASSERTRETQYF. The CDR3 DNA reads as TGTGCCAGCAGTGAACGGACTCGGGAGACCCAGTACTTC.

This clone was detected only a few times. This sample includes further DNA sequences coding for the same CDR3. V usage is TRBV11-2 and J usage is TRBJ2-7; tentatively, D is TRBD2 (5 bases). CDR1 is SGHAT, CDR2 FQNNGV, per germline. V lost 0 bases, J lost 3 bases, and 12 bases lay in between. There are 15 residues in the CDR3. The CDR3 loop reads CASSLDISSSYEQYF. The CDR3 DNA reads TGTGCCAGCAGCTTAGATATTTCTAGCAGCTACGAGCAGTACTTC.

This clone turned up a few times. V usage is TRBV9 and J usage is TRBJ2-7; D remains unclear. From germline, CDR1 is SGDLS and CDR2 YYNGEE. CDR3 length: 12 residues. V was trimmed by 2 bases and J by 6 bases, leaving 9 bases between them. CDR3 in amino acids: CASSVTGSEQYF. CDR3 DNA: TGTGCCAGCAGCGTCACGGGCTCCGAGCAGTACTTC.

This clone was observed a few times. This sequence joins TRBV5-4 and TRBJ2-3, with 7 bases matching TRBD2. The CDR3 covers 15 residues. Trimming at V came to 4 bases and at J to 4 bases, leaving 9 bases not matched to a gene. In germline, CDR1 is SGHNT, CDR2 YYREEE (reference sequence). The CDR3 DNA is TGTGCCAGCAGCCCCCCAGCCGGGGGGTCAGATACGCAGTATTTT. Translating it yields CASSPPAGGSDTQYF.

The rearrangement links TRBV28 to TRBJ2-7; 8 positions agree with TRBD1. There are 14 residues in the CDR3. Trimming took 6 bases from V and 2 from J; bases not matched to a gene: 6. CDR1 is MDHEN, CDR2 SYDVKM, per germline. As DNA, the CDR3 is TGTGCCAGCAGCATAGGACAGGGCACCTACGAGCAGTACTTC. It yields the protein CASSIGQGTYEQYF.

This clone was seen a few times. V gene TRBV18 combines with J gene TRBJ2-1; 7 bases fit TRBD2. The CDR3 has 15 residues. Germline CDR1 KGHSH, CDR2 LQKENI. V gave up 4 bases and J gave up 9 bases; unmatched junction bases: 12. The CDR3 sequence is CASSQLGGFRSEQFF. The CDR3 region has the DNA TGTGCCAGCTCACAGTTGGGGGGGTTCCGCAGTGAGCAGTTCTTC. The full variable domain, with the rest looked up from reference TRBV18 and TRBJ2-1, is NAGVMQNPRHLVRRRGQEARLRCSPMKGHSHVYWYRQLPEEGLKFMVYLQKENIIDESGMPKERFSAEFPKEGPSILRIQQVVRGDSAAYFCASSQLGGFRSEQFFGPGTRLTVL.

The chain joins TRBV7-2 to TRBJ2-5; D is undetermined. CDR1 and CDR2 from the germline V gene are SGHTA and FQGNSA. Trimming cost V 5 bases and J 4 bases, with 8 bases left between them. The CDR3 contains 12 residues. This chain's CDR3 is CASSRALETQYF. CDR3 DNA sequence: TGTGCCAGCAGCCGAGCCTTAGAGACCCAGTACTTC.

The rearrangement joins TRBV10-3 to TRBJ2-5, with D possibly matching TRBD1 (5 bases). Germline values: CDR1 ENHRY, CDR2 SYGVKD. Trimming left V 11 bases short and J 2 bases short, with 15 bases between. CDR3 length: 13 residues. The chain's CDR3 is CAGAGSRQETQYF. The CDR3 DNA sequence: TGTGCCGGCGCAGGGTCCCGGCAAGAGACCCAGTACTTC.

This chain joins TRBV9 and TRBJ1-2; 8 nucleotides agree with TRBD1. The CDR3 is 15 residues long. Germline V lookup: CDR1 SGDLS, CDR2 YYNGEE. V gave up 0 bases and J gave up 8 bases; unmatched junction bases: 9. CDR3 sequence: CASSVAFARGLGYTF. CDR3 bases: TGTGCCAGCAGCGTAGCTTTCGCCAGGGGGCTCGGCTACACCTTC.

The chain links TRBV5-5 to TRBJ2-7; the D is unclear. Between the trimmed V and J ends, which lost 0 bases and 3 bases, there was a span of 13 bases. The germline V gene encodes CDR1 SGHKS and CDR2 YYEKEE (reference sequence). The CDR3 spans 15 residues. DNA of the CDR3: TGTGCCAGCAGCTTGGCCCTAGTCCAAAGCTACGAGCAGTACTTC. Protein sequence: CASSLALVQSYEQYF.

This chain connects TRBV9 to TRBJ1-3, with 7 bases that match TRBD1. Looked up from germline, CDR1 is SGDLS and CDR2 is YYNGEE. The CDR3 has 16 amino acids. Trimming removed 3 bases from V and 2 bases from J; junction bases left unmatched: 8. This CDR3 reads CASSARAGTAGNTIYF. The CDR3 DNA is TGTGCCAGCAGCGCCCGTGCCGGGACAGCTGGAAACACCATATATTTT.

The DNA for the CDR3 is TGCAGCGTTGAAGTGGGGGAGGGCATCTCTGAAGCTTTCTTT. It yields the protein CSVEVGEGISEAFF. The chain joins TRBV29-1 to TRBJ1-1, with TRBD1 as a possible D gene (5 bases). The CDR3 is 14 amino acids. Trimming pared 1 base from V and 6 bases from J, leaving 15 bases between. Germline CDR1 and CDR2: SQVTM and ANQGSEA.

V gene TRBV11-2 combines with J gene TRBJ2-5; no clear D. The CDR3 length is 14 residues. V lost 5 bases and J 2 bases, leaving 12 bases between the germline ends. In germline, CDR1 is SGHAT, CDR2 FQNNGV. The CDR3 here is CASSNLKPQETQYF. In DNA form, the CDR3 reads TGTGCCAGCAGCAACCTGAAGCCTCAAGAGACCCAGTACTTC.

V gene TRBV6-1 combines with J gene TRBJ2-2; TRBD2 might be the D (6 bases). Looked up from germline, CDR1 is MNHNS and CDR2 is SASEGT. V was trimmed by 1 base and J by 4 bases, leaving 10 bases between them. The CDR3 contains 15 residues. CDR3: CASSEEGSGTGELFF. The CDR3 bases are TGTGCCAGCAGTGAAGAGGGTAGCGGCACCGGGGAGCTGTTTTTT.

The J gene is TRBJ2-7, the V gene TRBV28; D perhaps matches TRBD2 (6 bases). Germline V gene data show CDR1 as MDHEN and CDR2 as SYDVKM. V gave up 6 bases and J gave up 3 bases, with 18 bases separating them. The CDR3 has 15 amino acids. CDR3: CASSGDGRTYYEQYF. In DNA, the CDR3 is TGTGCCAGCAGCGGGGACGGGAGAACCTACTACGAGCAGTACTTC.

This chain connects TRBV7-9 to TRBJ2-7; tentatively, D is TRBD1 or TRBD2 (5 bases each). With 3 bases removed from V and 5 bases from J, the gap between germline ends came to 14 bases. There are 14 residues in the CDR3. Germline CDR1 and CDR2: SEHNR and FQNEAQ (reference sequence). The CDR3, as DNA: TGTGCCAGCAGCTTGTTGGGGCAGGGACACGAGCAGTACTTC. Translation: CASSLLGQGHEQYF.

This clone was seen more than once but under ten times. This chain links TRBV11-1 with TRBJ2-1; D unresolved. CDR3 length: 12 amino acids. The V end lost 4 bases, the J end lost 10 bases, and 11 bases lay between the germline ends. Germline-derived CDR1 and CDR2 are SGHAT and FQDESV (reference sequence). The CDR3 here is CASSSHPTEQFF. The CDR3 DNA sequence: TGTGCCAGCAGCTCCCACCCTACAGAGCAGTTCTTC.